Each of the 17 T cell receptor beta chains below was sequenced from the same sample in a study of CD8+ T cells in alopecia areata. Treatment given: oral pan-JAK inhibitor, 5-10 mg twice daily. Isolated RNA was reverse transcribed into cDNA used as the sequencing template. Sequenced by immunoSEQ multiplex PCR; TCRdb stores in-frame clones only, minus some. The repertoire holds 200,000 to 250,000 clones, with around two fifths as singletons. Sequenced here: CD4+ T cells sorted from blood, sampled at approximately week 30, from a patient treated with tofacitinib. The receptors derive from a human donor with alopecia areata.

The V gene is TRBV5-1, the J gene TRBJ2-2; 9 bases fit TRBD1. This CDR3 has 16 residues. Trimming at V came to 1 base and at J to 4 bases, leaving 5 bases not matched to a gene. Looked up from germline, CDR1 is SGHRS and CDR2 is YFSETQ. The CDR3 sequence: CASSLLGQGSTGELFF. CDR3 coding DNA: TGCGCCAGCAGCTTGTTGGGACAGGGTAGCACCGGGGAGCTGTTTTTT.

The sample holds many counts of this clone. V and J are TRBV7-9 and TRBJ2-1; 7 bases agree with TRBD1. CDR3 length: 15 amino acids. V gave up 5 bases and J gave up 0 bases; unmatched junction bases: 4. The germline V gene has CDR1 SEHNR and CDR2 FQNEAQ (reference sequence). Written as DNA, the CDR3 is TGTGCCAGCAGCCAGGACAGGAGCTCCTACAATGAGCAGTTCTTC. Translating it yields CASSQDRSSYNEQFF.

This chain links TRBV4-1 with TRBJ1-5; D perhaps matches TRBD1 (6 bases). In germline, CDR1 is MGHRA, CDR2 YSYEKL. Between the trimmed V and J ends, which lost 0 bases and 0 bases, there was a span of 15 bases. This CDR3 region has 18 residues. The CDR3 region is CASSQDWDTGDSNQPQHF. DNA for the CDR3: TGCGCCAGCAGCCAAGATTGGGACACCGGTGATAGCAATCAGCCCCAGCATTTT.

This clone was seen more than once but under ten times. This rearrangement joins TRBV7-2 to TRBJ1-5; tentatively, D is TRBD1 (5 bases). The germline V and J ends were trimmed by 6 bases and 5 bases, with 17 bases remaining between them. The CDR3 covers 15 residues. Looked up from germline, CDR1 is SGHTA and CDR2 is FQGNSA. For the CDR3, the DNA is TGTGCCAGCAGACCAGGAGGGGTTTTTCATCAGCCCCAGCATTTT. This sequence encodes CASRPGGVFHQPQHF.

This clone has a handful of counts. This chain joins TRBV9 and TRBJ1-3; no reliable D call. Germline-derived CDR1 and CDR2 are SGDLS and YYNGEE. V lost 3 bases and J 5 bases, leaving 6 bases between the germline ends. This CDR3 is built from 12 residues. CDR3 protein: CASSEGRNTIYF. In DNA form, the CDR3 reads TGTGCCAGCAGCGAAGGACGAAACACCATATATTTT.

The rearrangement links TRBV28 to TRBJ1-2; D is unresolved. The CDR3 covers 13 residues. V lost 6 bases and J lost 4, with 12 bases in between. CDR1 and CDR2 from the germline V gene are MDHEN and SYDVKM. In DNA form, the CDR3 reads TGTGCCAGCAGCCCGGACGGGGTCTATGGCTACACCTTC. Its translation: CASSPDGVYGYTF.

Only a few counts were recorded for this clone. CDR3 amino acids: CASSLVLNTGELFF. In DNA, the CDR3 is TGTGCCAGCAGCTTGGTCCTCAACACCGGGGAGCTGTTTTTT. This chain connects TRBV5-5 to TRBJ2-2, with unresolved D. The CDR3 spans 14 residues. Germline CDR1 reads SGHKS; CDR2 reads YYEKEE (reference sequence). The germline V and J ends were trimmed by 0 bases and 2 bases, with 5 bases remaining between them.

The chain links TRBV29-1 to TRBJ1-1; D call uncertain. Germline CDR1 reads SQVTM; CDR2 reads ANQGSEA. CDR3 length equals 13 residues. Trimming stripped 4 bases from V and 1 base from J, with 10 bases between. CDR3: CSVGGVRNTEAFF. In nucleotides, the CDR3 is TGCAGCGTTGGGGGTGTTAGGAACACTGAAGCTTTCTTT.

This clone was seen a few times. Other nucleotide sequences from this sample produce the same CDR3. V and J are TRBV20-1 and TRBJ2-5; D unresolved. The CDR3 extends over 11 amino acids. V was shortened by 5 bases and J by 3 bases, with 7 bases between the two germline ends. Germline V gene lookup returns CDR1 DFQATT and CDR2 SNEGSKA (reference sequence). The CDR3 nucleotides read TGCAGTGCTCCCACAGAAGAGACCCAGTACTTC. This gives the protein CSAPTEETQYF.

The chain is built from TRBV30 and TRBJ1-2; D uncertain. The CDR3 extends over 11 amino acids. Germline V gives CDR1 GTSNPN, CDR2 SVGIG (reference sequence). The V gene lost 0 bases and the J gene lost 10 bases, with 9 bases spanning the gap. DNA of the CDR3: TGTGCCTGGAGTGTAGCCAGGCACTACACCTTC. It specifies CAWSVARHYTF. Full variable domain (remainder filled in from reference TRBV30 and TRBJ1-2): SQTIHQWPATLVQPVGSPLSLECTVEGTSNPNLYWYRQAAGRGLQLLFYSVGIGQISSEVPQNLSASRPQDRQFILSSKKLLLSDSGFYLCAWSVARHYTFGSGTRLTVV.

The V and J genes are TRBV7-2 and TRBJ1-5; D possibly corresponds to TRBD1 (5 bases). Trimming cost V 6 bases and J 7 bases, with 13 bases left between them. The CDR3 has 13 residues. CDR1 is SGHTA and CDR2 is FQGNSA in the germline V gene. The CDR3 spells CASRGTGDQPQHF. The CDR3, as DNA: TGTGCCAGCAGAGGAACGGGGGACCAGCCCCAGCATTTT.

This clone was seen a few times. The chain recombines TRBV25-1 with TRBJ2-1, with 15 bases aligning to TRBD2. Germline loops: CDR1 MGHDK, CDR2 SYGVNS. Losses at the gene ends were 10 bases for V and 9 bases for J; bases not matched to a gene: 7. CDR3 length: 14 residues. The CDR3 loop is CATQGTSGGFEQFF. DNA for the CDR3: TGTGCCACCCAAGGGACTAGCGGGGGGTTTGAGCAGTTCTTC.

This sequence joins TRBV27 and TRBJ1-4; 12 bases are shared with TRBD1. Germline CDR1 MNHEY, CDR2 SMNVEV (reference sequence). The V gene end was trimmed by 5 bases and the J gene end by 8 bases; junction bases not matched to a gene: 12. CDR3 length equals 17 residues. The chain's CDR3 is CASSPRGDRGQEEKLFF. The CDR3 bases are TGTGCCAGCAGTCCAAGGGGGGACAGGGGGCAAGAGGAAAAACTGTTTTTT.

J is TRBJ1-5 and V is TRBV2, with D uncertain. Trimming removed 1 base from V and 3 bases from J, with 10 bases in between. This CDR3 is 15 amino acids long. CDR1 is SNHLY, CDR2 FYNNEI, per germline. CDR3 coding DNA: TGTGCCAGCAGTGAAGAGGTAACCTCCAATCAGCCCCAGCATTTT. Translated: CASSEEVTSNQPQHF. The whole variable domain, filled in from reference TRBV2 and TRBJ1-5, reads EPEVTQTPSHQVTQMGQEVILRCVPISNHLYFYWYRQILGQKVEFLVSFYNNEISEKSEIFDDQFSVERPDGSNFTLKIRSTKLEDSAMYFCASSEEVTSNQPQHFGDGTRLSIL.

This clone was seen at least ten times. The chain joins TRBV15 to TRBJ2-1; 7 positions agree with TRBD1. V shed 6 bases and J 3 bases; nucleotides not matched to a gene: 2. The germline V gene has CDR1 LNHNV and CDR2 YYDKDF (reference sequence). The CDR3 totals 13 residues. CDR3 coding DNA: TGTGCCACCAGAGCAGGGGGCTACAATGAGCAGTTCTTC. Encoded protein: CATRAGGYNEQFF. Full variable domain (remainder filled in from reference TRBV15 and TRBJ2-1): DAMVIQNPRYQVTQFGKPVTLSCSQTLNHNVMYWYQQKSSQAPKLLFHYYDKDFNNEADTPDNFQSRRPNTSFCFLDIRSPGLGDTAMYLCATRAGGYNEQFFGPGTRLTVL.

This sequence joins TRBV6-5 and TRBJ2-7, with D unresolved. Germline CDR1 reads MNHEY; CDR2 reads SVGAGI. V lost 2 bases and J 6 bases, leaving 5 bases between the germline ends. This CDR3 is 11 amino acids long. The CDR3 sequence is CASSYVGEQYF. The CDR3 nucleotides are TGTGCCAGCAGTTACGTAGGCGAGCAGTACTTC.

This chain uses TRBV27 with TRBJ1-1; unclear D gene. Trimming took 5 bases from V and 1 from J, leaving 8 bases between them. The CDR3 consists of 13 residues. Per germline, CDR1 MNHEY and CDR2 SMNVEV (reference sequence). The CDR3 DNA is TGTGCCAGCAGTGATCGCAGGAACACTGAAGCTTTCTTT. Translated: CASSDRRNTEAFF.